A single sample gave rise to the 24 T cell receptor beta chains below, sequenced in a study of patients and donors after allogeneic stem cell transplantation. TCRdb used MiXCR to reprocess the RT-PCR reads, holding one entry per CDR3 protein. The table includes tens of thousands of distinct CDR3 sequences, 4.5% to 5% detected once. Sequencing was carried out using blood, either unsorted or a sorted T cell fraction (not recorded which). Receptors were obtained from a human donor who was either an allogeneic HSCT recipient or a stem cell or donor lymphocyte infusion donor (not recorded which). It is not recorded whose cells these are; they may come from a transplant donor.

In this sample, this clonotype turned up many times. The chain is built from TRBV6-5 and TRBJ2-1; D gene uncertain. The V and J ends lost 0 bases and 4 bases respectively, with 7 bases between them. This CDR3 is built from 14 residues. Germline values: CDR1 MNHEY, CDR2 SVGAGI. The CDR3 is CASSYSSVYNEQFF. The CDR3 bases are TGTGCCAGCAGTTACTCGTCAGTTTACAATGAGCAGTTCTTC.

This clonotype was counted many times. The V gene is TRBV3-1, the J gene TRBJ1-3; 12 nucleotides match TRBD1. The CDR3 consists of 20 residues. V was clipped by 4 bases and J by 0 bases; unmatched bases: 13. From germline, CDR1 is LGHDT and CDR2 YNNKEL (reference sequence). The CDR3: CASSPLTGTGGPSSGNTIYF. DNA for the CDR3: TGTGCCAGCAGCCCTCTTACCGGGACAGGGGGCCCCAGCTCTGGAAACACCATATATTTT.

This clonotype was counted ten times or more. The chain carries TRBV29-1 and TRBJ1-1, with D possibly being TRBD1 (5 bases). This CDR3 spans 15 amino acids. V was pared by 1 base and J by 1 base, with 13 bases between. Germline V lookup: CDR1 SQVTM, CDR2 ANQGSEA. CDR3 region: CSVEGRAGGNTEAFF. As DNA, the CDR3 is TGCAGCGTTGAAGGTCGGGCGGGGGGGAACACTGAAGCTTTCTTT. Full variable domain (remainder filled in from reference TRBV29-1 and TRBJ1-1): SAVISQKPSRDICQRGTSLTIQCQVDSQVTMMFWYRQQPGQSLTLIATANQGSEATYESGFVIDKFPISRPNLTFSTLTVSNMSPEDSSIYLCSVEGRAGGNTEAFFGQGTRLTVV.

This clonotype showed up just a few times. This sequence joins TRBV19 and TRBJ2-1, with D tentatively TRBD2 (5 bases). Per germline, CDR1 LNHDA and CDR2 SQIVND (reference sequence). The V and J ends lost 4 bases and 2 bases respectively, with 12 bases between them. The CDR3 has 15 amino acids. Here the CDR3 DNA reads TGTGCCAGTAGTACGGGAAGGGCCCCCTACAATGAGCAGTTCTTC. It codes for CASSTGRAPYNEQFF.

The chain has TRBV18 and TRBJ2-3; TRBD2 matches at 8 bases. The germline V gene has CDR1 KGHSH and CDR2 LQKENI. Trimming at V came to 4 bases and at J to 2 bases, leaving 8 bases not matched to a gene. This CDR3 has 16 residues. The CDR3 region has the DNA TGTGCCAGCTCACAATTAGCGGGGCTTTCCACAGATACGCAGTATTTT. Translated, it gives CASSQLAGLSTDTQYF.

The CDR3 loop reads CASSISSGPYEQYF. CDR3 coding DNA: TGTGCCAGCAGTATCTCTAGCGGACCCTACGAGCAGTACTTC. The chain couples TRBV12-3 or TRBV12-4 to TRBJ2-7, with TRBD2 matching over 7 bases. V shed 5 bases, J shed 2 bases, and the junction held 6 bases outside the gene matches. This CDR3 contains 14 residues.

The CDR3 sequence is CASSPVRGGETQYF. The CDR3 DNA reads TGTGCCAGCTCACCGGTTCGGGGTGGGGAGACCCAGTACTTC. This chain joins TRBV18 and TRBJ2-5; maybe TRBD2 (5 bases). Germline V gives CDR1 KGHSH, CDR2 LQKENI. The CDR3 runs 14 residues. The V gene lost 3 bases and the J gene lost 5 bases, with 13 bases spanning the gap.

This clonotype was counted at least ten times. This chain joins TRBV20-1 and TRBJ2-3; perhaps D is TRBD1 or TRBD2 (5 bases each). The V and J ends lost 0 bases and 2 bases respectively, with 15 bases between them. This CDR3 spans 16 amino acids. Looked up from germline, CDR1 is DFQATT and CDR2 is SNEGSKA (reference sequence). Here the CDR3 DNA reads TGCAGTGCTAGAGATAGAGGGACCCACGTCACAGATACGCAGTATTTT. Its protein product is CSARDRGTHVTDTQYF.

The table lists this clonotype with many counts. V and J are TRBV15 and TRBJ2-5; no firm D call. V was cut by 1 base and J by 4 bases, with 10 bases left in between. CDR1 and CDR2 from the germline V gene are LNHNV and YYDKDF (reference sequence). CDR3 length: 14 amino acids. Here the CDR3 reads CATSRVGLLETQYF. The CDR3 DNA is TGTGCCACCAGCAGAGTGGGCCTCCTAGAGACCCAGTACTTC.

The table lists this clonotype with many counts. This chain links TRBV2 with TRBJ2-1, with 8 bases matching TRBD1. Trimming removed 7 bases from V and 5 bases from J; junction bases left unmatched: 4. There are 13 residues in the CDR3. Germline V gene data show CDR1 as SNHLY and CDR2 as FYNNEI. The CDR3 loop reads CASTPDRDNEQFF. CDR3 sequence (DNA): TGTGCCAGCACCCCGGACAGGGACAATGAGCAGTTCTTC.

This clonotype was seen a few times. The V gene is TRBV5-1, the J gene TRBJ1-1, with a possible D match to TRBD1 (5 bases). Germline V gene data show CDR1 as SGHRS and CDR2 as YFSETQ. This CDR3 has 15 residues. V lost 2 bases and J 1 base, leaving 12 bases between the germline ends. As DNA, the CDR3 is TGCGCCAGCAGCTTTCGCGGGGACCCGAACACTGAAGCTTTCTTT. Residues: CASSFRGDPNTEAFF.

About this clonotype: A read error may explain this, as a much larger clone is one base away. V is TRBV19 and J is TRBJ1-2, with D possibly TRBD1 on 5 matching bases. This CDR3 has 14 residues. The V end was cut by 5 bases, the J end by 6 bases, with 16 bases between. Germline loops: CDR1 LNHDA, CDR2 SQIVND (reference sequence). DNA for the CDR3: TGTGCCAGTAGTTTACCGCGGGGGAGAGATGGCTACACCTTC. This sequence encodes CASSLPRGRDGYTF.

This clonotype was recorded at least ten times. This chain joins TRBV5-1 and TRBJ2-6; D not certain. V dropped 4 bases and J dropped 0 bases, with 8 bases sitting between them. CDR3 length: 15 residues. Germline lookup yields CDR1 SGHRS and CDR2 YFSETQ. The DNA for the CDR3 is TGCGCCAGCAGCGTCCAGAGCTCTGGGGCCAACGTCCTGACTTTC. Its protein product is CASSVQSSGANVLTF.

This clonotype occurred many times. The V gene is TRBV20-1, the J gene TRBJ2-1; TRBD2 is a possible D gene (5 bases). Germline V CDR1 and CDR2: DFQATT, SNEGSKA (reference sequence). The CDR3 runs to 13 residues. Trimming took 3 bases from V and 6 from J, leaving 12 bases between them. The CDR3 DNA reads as TGCAGTGCTAGCCGCGGGCAGGCCAATGAGCAGTTCTTC. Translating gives CSASRGQANEQFF.

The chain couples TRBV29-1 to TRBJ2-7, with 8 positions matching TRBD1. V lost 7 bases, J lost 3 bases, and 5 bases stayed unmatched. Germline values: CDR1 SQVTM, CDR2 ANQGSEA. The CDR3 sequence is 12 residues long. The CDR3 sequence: CSARTGHYEQYF. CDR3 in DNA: TGCAGCGCCCGGACAGGGCACTACGAGCAGTACTTC.

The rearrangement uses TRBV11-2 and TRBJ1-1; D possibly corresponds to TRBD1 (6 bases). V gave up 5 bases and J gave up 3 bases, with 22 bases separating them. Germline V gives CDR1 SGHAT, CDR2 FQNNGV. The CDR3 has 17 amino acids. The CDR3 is CASSPKGYRVFHTEAFF. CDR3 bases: TGTGCCAGCAGCCCTAAGGGGTACAGGGTGTTTCACACTGAAGCTTTCTTT.

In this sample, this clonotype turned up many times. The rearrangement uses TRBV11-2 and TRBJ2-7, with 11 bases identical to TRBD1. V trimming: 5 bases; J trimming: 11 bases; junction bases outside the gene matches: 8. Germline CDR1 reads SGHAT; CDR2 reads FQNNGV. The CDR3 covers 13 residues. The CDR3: CASSPGQGAPEYF. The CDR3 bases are TGTGCCAGCAGCCCAGGACAGGGGGCTCCTGAGTACTTC.

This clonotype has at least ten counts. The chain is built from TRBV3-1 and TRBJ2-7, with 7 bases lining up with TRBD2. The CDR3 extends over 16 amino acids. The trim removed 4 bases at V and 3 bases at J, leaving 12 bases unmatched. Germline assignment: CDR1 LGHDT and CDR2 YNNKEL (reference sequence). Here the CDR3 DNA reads TGTGCCAGCAGCCTCGGTCGGGGGGAGTCCCGCTACGAGCAGTACTTC. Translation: CASSLGRGESRYEQYF.

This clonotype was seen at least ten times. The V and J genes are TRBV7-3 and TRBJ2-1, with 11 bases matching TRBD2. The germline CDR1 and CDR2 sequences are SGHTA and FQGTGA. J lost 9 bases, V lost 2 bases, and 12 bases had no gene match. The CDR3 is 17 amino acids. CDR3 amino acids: CASSLGPSGGQGFEQFF. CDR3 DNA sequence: TGTGCCAGCAGCTTAGGCCCTAGCGGGGGGCAAGGTTTTGAGCAGTTCTTC.

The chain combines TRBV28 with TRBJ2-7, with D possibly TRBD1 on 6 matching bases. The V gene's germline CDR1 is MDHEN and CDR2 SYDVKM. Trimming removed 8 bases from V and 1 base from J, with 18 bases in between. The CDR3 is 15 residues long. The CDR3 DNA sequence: TGTGCCAGCGGTTGGTACAGGGTTGGGTCCTACGAGCAGTACTTC. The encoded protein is CASGWYRVGSYEQYF.

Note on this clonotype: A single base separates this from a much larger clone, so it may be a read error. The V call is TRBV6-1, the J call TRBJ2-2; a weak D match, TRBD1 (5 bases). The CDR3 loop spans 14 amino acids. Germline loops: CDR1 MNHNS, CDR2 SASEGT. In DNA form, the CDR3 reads TGTGCCGGCAGCCGCGGACGCGGACACGGGGAGCTGTTTTTT. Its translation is CAGSRGRGHGELFF.

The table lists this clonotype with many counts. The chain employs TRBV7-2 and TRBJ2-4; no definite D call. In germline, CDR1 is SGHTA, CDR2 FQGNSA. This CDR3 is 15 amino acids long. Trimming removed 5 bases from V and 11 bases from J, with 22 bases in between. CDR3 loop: CASSPAERTRTVQYF. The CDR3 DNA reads TGTGCCAGCAGCCCCGCAGAACGAACCAGAACGGTTCAGTACTTC.

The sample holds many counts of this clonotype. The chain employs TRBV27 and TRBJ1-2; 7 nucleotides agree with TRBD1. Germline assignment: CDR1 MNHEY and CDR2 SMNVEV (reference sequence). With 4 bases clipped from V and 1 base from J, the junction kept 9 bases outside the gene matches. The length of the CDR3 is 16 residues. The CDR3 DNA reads TGTGCCAGCAGTTCCCCCAGACAGGGTTATAACTATGGCTACACCTTC. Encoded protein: CASSSPRQGYNYGYTF.

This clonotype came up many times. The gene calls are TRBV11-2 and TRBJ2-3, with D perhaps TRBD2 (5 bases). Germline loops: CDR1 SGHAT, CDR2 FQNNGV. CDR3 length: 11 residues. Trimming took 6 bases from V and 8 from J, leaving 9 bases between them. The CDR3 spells CASRVAGTQYF. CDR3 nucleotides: TGTGCCAGCAGGGTCGCGGGTACGCAGTATTTT.